A selection of T cell receptor beta chains follows, all from one sample in a study of identical twins. TCRdb re-called the 5' RACE reads with MiXCR, one entry per CDR3 protein. Among some 300,000 distinct CDR3 sequences listed, around 12% were seen once. These same data were also listed under a study on yellow fever vaccine responses in identical twins.

The sequenced sample consisted of CD8+ T cells sorted from blood. Receptors were obtained from a woman aged 18-29 years in good health. CDR3s include the opening cysteine and the closing phenylalanine or tryptophan. The D gene is left open where the match is weak. Rows may omit the clone size; those that give it use once, few, many or a size class.

v_gene,len,abundance,j_gene,d_gene,CDR3aa,CDR3nt
TRBV11-2,17,few,TRBJ2-6,-,CASSLDLRASGANVLTF,TGTGCCAGCAGCTTAGATTTACGGGCCTCTGGGGCCAACGTCCTGACTTTC
TRBV15,13,-,TRBJ2-3,-,CATSSPGDDTQYF,TGTGCCACCAGCTCTCCGGGGGACGATACGCAGTATTTT
TRBV21-1,22,few,TRBJ1-3,-,CASSKARRENRHFMFSGNTIYF,TGTGCCAGCAGCAAAGCTCGGAGGGAAAACCGCCATTTTATGTTTTCTGGAAACACCATATATTTT
TRBV15,12,few,TRBJ2-2,-,CAGSSNTGELFF,TGTGCAGGGTCCTCGAACACCGGGGAGCTGTTTTTT
TRBV7-9,12,-,TRBJ2-1,-,CASSLEVSEQFF,TGTGCCAGCAGCTTAGAGGTATCTGAGCAGTTCTTC
TRBV10-1,13,-,TRBJ1-2,-,CASSPLGHYGYTF,TGCGCCAGCAGCCCGCTCGGTCACTATGGCTACACCTTC
TRBV27,14,few,TRBJ2-3,-,CASSIRQDTDTQYF,TGTGCCAGCAGTATACGACAGGACACAGATACGCAGTATTTT
TRBV12-3/TRBV12-4,12,-,TRBJ1-1,TRBD1,CASRATGVEAFF,TGTGCCAGCAGGGCGACAGGGGTTGAAGCTTTCTTT
TRBV28,14,-,TRBJ2-1,-,CASSPNLPSVEQFF,TGTGCCAGCAGTCCAAATCTACCCTCTGTTGAGCAGTTCTTC
TRBV27,14,-,TRBJ1-2,-,CASSWRGVGYGYTF,TGTGCCAGCAGTTGGAGAGGGGTTGGCTATGGCTACACCTTC
TRBV15,18,few,TRBJ2-2,-,CATSAPPGGTENTGELFF,TGTGCCACCAGCGCTCCTCCGGGGGGGACAGAGAACACCGGGGAGCTGTTTTTT
TRBV4-1,17,many,TRBJ2-5,-,CASSQIGAGVYQETQYF,TGCGCCAGCAGCCAAATAGGGGCAGGGGTTTACCAAGAGACCCAGTACTTC
TRBV11-2,14,few,TRBJ2-7,-,CASAVEGVMDEQYF,TGTGCCAGCGCCGTAGAGGGGGTGATGGACGAGCAGTACTTC
TRBV7-6,12,few,TRBJ2-5,-,CASSSPEETQYF,TGTGCCAGCAGCTCTCCGGAGGAGACCCAGTACTTC
TRBV6-2/TRBV6-3,17,few,TRBJ2-5,TRBD1,CASSPFNWTGTQETQYF,TGTGCCAGCAGTCCCTTTAACTGGACAGGGACCCAAGAGACCCAGTACTTC
TRBV5-1,18,-,TRBJ1-1,-,CASSLLRWIDGKNTEAFF,TGCGCCAGCAGCTTGTTAAGGTGGATCGACGGTAAGAACACTGAAGCTTTCTTT
TRBV4-1,14,-,TRBJ1-3,-,CASSQKTAGNTIYF,TGCGCCAGCAGCCAAAAAACAGCAGGAAACACCATATATTTT
TRBV7-9,15,few,TRBJ2-5,-,CASSPPLGIQETQYF,TGTGCCAGCAGCCCACCTTTGGGCATTCAAGAGACCCAGTACTTC
TRBV10-3,14,-,TRBJ2-5,-,CAIAPGTNQETQYF,TGTGCCATTGCGCCCGGGACAAACCAAGAGACCCAGTACTTC
TRBV4-1,13,-,TRBJ1-1,-,CASSQVVRVEAFF,TGCGCCAGCAGCCAAGTAGTCAGGGTGGAAGCTTTCTTT
TRBV21-1,15,-,TRBJ1-3,-,CASMQGKHSGNTIYF,TGTGCCAGCATGCAAGGGAAACACTCTGGAAACACCATATATTTT
TRBV20-1,13,once,TRBJ2-5,-,CSARGQDGETQYF,TGCAGTGCTAGAGGGCAGGACGGGGAGACCCAGTACTTC
TRBV6-5,15,few,TRBJ1-1,TRBD1,CASSSGQATNTEAFF,TGTGCCAGCAGTTCTGGACAGGCGACGAACACTGAAGCTTTCTTT
TRBV7-9,17,few,TRBJ2-5,TRBD1,CASSSSAGRGRRETQYF,TGTGCCAGCAGCTCCTCCGCAGGCAGGGGGCGCCGTGAGACCCAGTACTTC
TRBV12-3/TRBV12-4,16,many,TRBJ2-3,-,CASSPGMGRGVDTQYF,TGTGCCAGCAGCCCGGGGATGGGGAGAGGTGTGGATACGCAGTATTTT